What follows are 2 T cell receptor beta chains derived from one specimen sequenced in a study of blood T cell repertoires in COVID-19. Assay used: immunoSEQ multiplex PCR; TCRdb lists only in-frame clones, some missing. This table has about 160,000 clones, approximately 87% appearing once. Sample: peripheral blood. Receptors originate from a woman in her 70s with COVID-19, enrolled during active disease.

This chain uses TRBV11-2 with TRBJ2-7; weak D call: TRBD2 (6 bases). Looked up from germline, CDR1 is SGHAT and CDR2 is FQNNGV. Trimming cost V 2 bases and J 1 base, with 9 bases left between them. The CDR3 extends over 14 amino acids. CDR3 DNA: TGTGCCAGCAGCTTATTGCGGGGTTCCTACGAGCAGTACTTC. Translated: CASSLLRGSYEQYF.

The chain couples TRBV3-1 (or the pseudogene TRBV3-2) to TRBJ2-5; D not certain. Trimming removed 3 bases from V and 3 bases from J, with 5 bases in between. CDR3 length equals 12 residues. From germline, CDR1 is LGHDT and CDR2 YNNKEL (reference sequence). The CDR3 nucleotides are TGTGCCAGCAGCCAGAACAAAGAGACCCAGTACTTC. Translation gives CASSQNKETQYF.